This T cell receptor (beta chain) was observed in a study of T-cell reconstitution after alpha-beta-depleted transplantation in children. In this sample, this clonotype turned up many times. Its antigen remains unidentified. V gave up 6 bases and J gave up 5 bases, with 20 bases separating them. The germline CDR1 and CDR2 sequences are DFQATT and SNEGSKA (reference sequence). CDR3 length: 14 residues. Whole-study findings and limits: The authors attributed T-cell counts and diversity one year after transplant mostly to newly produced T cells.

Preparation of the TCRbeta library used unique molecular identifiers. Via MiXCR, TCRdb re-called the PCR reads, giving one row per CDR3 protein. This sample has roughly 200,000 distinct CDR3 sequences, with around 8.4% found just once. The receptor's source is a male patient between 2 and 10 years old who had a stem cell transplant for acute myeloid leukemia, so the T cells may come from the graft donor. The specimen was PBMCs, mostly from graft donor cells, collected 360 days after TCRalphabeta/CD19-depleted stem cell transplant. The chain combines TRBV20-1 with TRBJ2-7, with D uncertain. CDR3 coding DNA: TGCAGTGCCCGATTCGCCCACGACTGGGACGAGCAGTACTTC. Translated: CSARFAHDWDEQYF.